This TCR beta chain was documented in a study of OX40 agonist ivuxolimab in advanced cancers. Produced via immunoSEQ multiplex PCR; TCRdb's table is partial and in-frame only. The sample lists roughly 56,000 clones; 85% to 90% were seen once. This CDR3 contains 16 residues. Unmatched junction bases numbered 12, after V lost 1 base and J lost 7 bases. Germline-derived CDR1 and CDR2 are LGHNA and YNFKEQ. This TCR was recovered from an adult with an advanced solid tumor such as melanoma, head and neck, liver or kidney cancer. The source material was CD4+ or CD8+ T cells sorted from blood, sampled in a trial of the OX40 agonist ivuxolimab. The chain joins TRBV4-2 to TRBJ2-5, with 7 nucleotides matching TRBD2. The CDR3 loop reads CASSQVDTGRGGTQYF. The CDR3 coding sequence is TGTGCCAGCAGCCAAGTGGATACGGGGAGGGGCGGGACCCAGTACTTC.